One and the same sample provided the 17 T cell receptor beta chains below, sequenced in a study of radiation and T cells in renal cell carcinoma. The time point was: baseline pretreatment blood. The treatment denotes: 15 Gy SBRT to primary tumor, nephrectomy 4 weeks later. Here immunoSEQ multiplex PCR was the method, and the copy in TCRdb shows in-frame clones only, minus some. The data show some 95,000 clones, approximately 86% seen once. The sample in question was blood, obtained from a patient whose treatment included radiotherapy and nephrectomy. The source is a man between 50 and 59 years old with renal cell carcinoma.

The chain employs TRBV28 and TRBJ1-1; the D is unclear. The germline V gene has CDR1 MDHEN and CDR2 SYDVKM. The CDR3 covers 15 residues. V was cut by 6 bases and J by 1 base, with 15 bases left in between. The CDR3, as DNA: TGTGCCAGCAGACCTTACAGAGAACAGAACACTGAAGCTTTCTTT. Encoded protein: CASRPYREQNTEAFF. Full variable domain (rest looked up from reference TRBV28 and TRBJ1-1): DVKVTQSSRYLVKRTGEKVFLECVQDMDHENMFWYRQDPGLGLRLIYFSYDVKMKEKGDIPEGYSVSREKKERFSLILESASTNQTSMYLCASRPYREQNTEAFFGQGTRLTVV.

This chain links TRBV7-2 with TRBJ2-7, with 10 bases identical to TRBD1. Germline V gives CDR1 SGHTA, CDR2 FQGNSA. With 5 bases clipped from V and 6 bases from J, the junction kept 4 bases outside the gene matches. The CDR3 totals 13 residues. The CDR3 spells CASSRDRGAEQYF. In nucleotides, the CDR3 is TGTGCCAGCAGCCGGGACAGGGGTGCCGAGCAGTACTTC. Variable domain in full (rest from reference TRBV7-2 and TRBJ2-7): GAGVSQSPSNKVTEKGKDVELRCDPISGHTALYWYRQSLGQGLEFLIYFQGNSAPDKSGLPSDRFSAERTGGSVSTLTIQRTQQEDSAVYLCASSRDRGAEQYFGPGTRLTVT.

The chain employs TRBV7-2 and TRBJ1-3; TRBD1 is a possible D gene (6 bases). The CDR3 totals 16 residues. In germline, CDR1 is SGHTA, CDR2 FQGNSA. The V and J ends lost 5 bases and 4 bases respectively, with 18 bases between them. CDR3 sequence reads: CASSTGTPFDGNTIYF. In DNA form, the CDR3 reads TGTGCCAGCAGCACCGGGACACCGTTTGACGGAAACACCATATATTTT. The full variable domain, with the rest looked up from reference TRBV7-2 and TRBJ1-3, is GAGVSQSPSNKVTEKGKDVELRCDPISGHTALYWYRQSLGQGLEFLIYFQGNSAPDKSGLPSDRFSAERTGGSVSTLTIQRTQQEDSAVYLCASSTGTPFDGNTIYFGEGSWLTVV.

This clone has just one count. The rearrangement joins TRBV10-1 to TRBJ1-1; the match to TRBD1 covers 7 bases. With 8 bases clipped from V and 0 bases from J, the junction kept 3 bases outside the gene matches. CDR1 WNHNN and CDR2 SYGVQD come from the germline V gene (reference sequence). This CDR3 contains 13 residues. In DNA, the CDR3 is TGCGCCAGCGCGGGACAGATGAACACTGAAGCTTTCTTT. This gives the protein CASAGQMNTEAFF.

The J gene is TRBJ1-2, the V gene TRBV19; 9 positions match TRBD1. The V and J ends lost 6 bases and 2 bases, in that order; junction bases with no gene match: 7. The germline gives CDR1 LNHDA, CDR2 SQIVND (reference sequence). The CDR3 consists of 15 residues. The CDR3 nucleotides are TGTGCCAGTAGAAATGTTGACAGGGGGAACTATGGCTACACCTTC. Protein sequence: CASRNVDRGNYGYTF.

This rearrangement joins TRBV2 to TRBJ2-1; 8 bases map to TRBD1. The ends lost 4 bases at V and 5 bases at J; junction bases unmatched: 7. In germline, CDR1 is SNHLY, CDR2 FYNNEI. This CDR3 is 15 amino acids long. In nucleotides, the CDR3 is TGTGCCAGCAGTGCAGGGGGCCAACTTAACAATGAGCAGTTCTTC. This sequence encodes CASSAGGQLNNEQFF.

The V call is TRBV11-1, the J call TRBJ2-2; the D is unclear. Trimming took off 0 bases at V and 8 bases at J, with 7 bases between the two ends. Germline CDR1 reads SGHAT; CDR2 reads FQDESV (reference sequence). This CDR3 is 13 amino acids long. DNA of the CDR3: TGTGCCAGCAGCTTAGCTGTAGAAGGGGAGCTGTTTTTT. This sequence encodes CASSLAVEGELFF.

The CDR3 loop reads CASTSAGGQNEQFF. In DNA, the CDR3 is TGTGCCAGCACCAGTGCGGGGGGGCAGAATGAGCAGTTCTTC. This chain links TRBV6-1 with TRBJ2-1; 9 bases fit TRBD2. The CDR3 has 14 residues. Trimming took 7 bases from V and 7 from J; bases not matched to a gene: 8. CDR1 and CDR2 (germline): MNHNS, SASEGT.

The J gene is TRBJ2-2, the V gene TRBV5-1; D is possibly TRBD2 (6 bases). The CDR3 runs to 15 residues. V shed 3 bases and J shed 4 bases, with 13 bases lying between them. Germline V gives CDR1 SGHRS, CDR2 YFSETQ. CDR3 sequence (DNA): TGCGCCAGCAGCTCTCAGGAGGGTAGCACCGGGGAGCTGTTTTTT. It yields the protein CASSSQEGSTGELFF.

This clone is categorized as medium-sized. Other DNA variants within this sample encode the same CDR3. The V gene is TRBV6-1, the J gene TRBJ2-3; 9 bases are shared with TRBD2. This CDR3 spans 15 amino acids. Germline assignment: CDR1 MNHNS and CDR2 SASEGT. Germline trimming cut 5 bases from V and 0 bases from J; bases unmatched to any gene: 3. DNA of the CDR3: TGTGCCAGCAGTTTTGCGGGGGGGAGCACAGATACGCAGTATTTT. It specifies CASSFAGGSTDTQYF.

The CDR3 region is CASSPDPDNYEQYF. The CDR3, as DNA: TGCGCCAGCAGCCCGGACCCAGATAACTACGAGCAGTACTTC. This chain joins TRBV5-1 and TRBJ2-7, with D unclear. V was pared by 4 bases and J by 3 bases, with 14 bases between. This CDR3 spans 14 amino acids. CDR1 is SGHRS and CDR2 is YFSETQ in the germline V gene.

DNA for the CDR3: TGTGCCAGCAGAACAGGCGGGCCAGAGACCCAGTACTTC. Amino acids: CASRTGGPETQYF. The J gene is TRBJ2-5, the V gene TRBV6-6; tentatively, D is TRBD1 or TRBD2 (5 bases each). Germline V gene data show CDR1 as MNHNY and CDR2 as SVGAGI (reference sequence). This CDR3 comprises 13 residues. The germline V and J ends were trimmed by 6 bases and 4 bases, with 12 bases remaining between them.

Note on this clone: A junction end diverges from the germline sequence, so it may reflect a read error. The V gene is TRBV7-9, the J gene TRBJ1-2, with D uncertain. CDR3 size: 15 residues. Germline loops: CDR1 SEHNR, CDR2 FQNEAQ (reference sequence). CDR3 DNA sequence: TGTGCCAGCAAGAGAACCCTCGGGAAGTCCCCTGTCGAGAGTTTC. It codes for CASKRTLGKSPVESF. Full variable domain (rest looked up from reference TRBV7-9 and TRBJ1-2): DTGVSQNPRHKITKRGQNVTFRCDPISEHNRLYWYRQTLGQGPEFLTYFQNEAQLEKSRLLSDRFSAERPKGSFSTLEIQRTEQGDSAMYLCASKRTLGKSPVESFGSGTRLTVV.

The chain couples TRBV28 to TRBJ1-2; D gene unclear. The CDR3 has 14 amino acids. The V gene's germline CDR1 is MDHEN and CDR2 SYDVKM. V lost 4 bases to trimming and J lost 5 bases, with 14 bases between them. The CDR3 bases are TGTGCCAGCAGTTCCGATCCCCTAACTTATGGCTACACCTTC. Translated, it gives CASSSDPLTYGYTF.

This clone has just one count. V usage is TRBV6-1 and J usage is TRBJ1-2; TRBD1 matches at 8 bases. CDR1 is MNHNS, CDR2 SASEGT, per germline. The CDR3 totals 14 residues. V lost 6 bases, J lost 2 bases, and 5 bases stayed unmatched. Written as DNA, the CDR3 is TGTGCCAGCAGCCTCGGACAGGGAAACTATGGCTACACCTTC. Amino acids: CASSLGQGNYGYTF.

The CDR3 spells CASSLMKGLAGNTGELFF. CDR3 sequence (DNA): TGTGCCAGCAGCTTAATGAAGGGACTAGCGGGGAACACCGGGGAGCTGTTTTTT. The chain uses TRBV11-3 and TRBJ2-2; 12 positions match TRBD2. The J segment lost 1 base and the V segment lost 2 bases, leaving 5 bases of the junction unmatched. CDR1 is SGHNT and CDR2 is YENEEA in the germline V gene. This CDR3 is built from 18 residues. The full variable domain, rest sourced from reference TRBV11-3 and TRBJ2-2, is EAGVVQSPRYKIIEKKQPVAFWCNPISGHNTLYWYLQNLGQGPELLIRYENEEAVDDSQLPKDRFSAERLKGVDSTLKIQPAELGDSAVYLCASSLMKGLAGNTGELFFGEGSRLTVL.

The CDR3 DNA follows: TGTGCCAGCAGCTCTCAACCCGGGGAGCTGTTTTTT. This gives the protein CASSSQPGELFF. The genes are TRBV5-4 and TRBJ2-2; D not certain. The CDR3 consists of 12 residues. V was pared by 3 bases and J by 6 bases, with 6 bases between. Germline loops: CDR1 SGHNT, CDR2 YYREEE (reference sequence).